One sample yielded the 31 T cell receptor beta chains listed below, sequenced in a study of T cell repertoires in cytomegalovirus infection. Each CDR3 protein gets one entry after TCRdb re-called the reads with MiXCR. The table lists more than 400,000 distinct CDR3 sequences, approximately 26% of them singletons. The sample was PBMCs. The source is a human donor in good health (CMV status not recorded). Some clones in this sample may be carry-over from other donors' samples.

The rearrangement joins TRBV20-1 to TRBJ2-3; D might be TRBD1 or TRBD2, each matching 5 bases. The length of the CDR3 is 16 residues. The V end lost 6 bases, the J end lost 4 bases, and 23 bases lay between the germline ends. Germline CDR1 and CDR2: DFQATT and SNEGSKA (reference sequence). CDR3 loop: CSADLTLGRASDTQYF. The CDR3 coding sequence is TGCAGTGCGGATCTCACTCTGGGGCGGGCATCAGATACGCAGTATTTT.

As concerns this clonotype: Compared with germline, one end of the junction differs, possibly owing to a read error. The rearrangement links TRBV12-3 or TRBV12-4 to TRBJ2-3; 12 bases line up with TRBD2. The CDR3 extends over 15 amino acids. CDR3 region: CASSLAGGNGDTQYF. CDR3 bases: TGTGCCAGCAGTCTAGCGGGAGGGAACGGAGATACGCAGTATTTT.

The rearrangement links TRBV19 to TRBJ1-2; D is unresolved. V was pared by 0 bases and J by 10 bases, with 9 bases between. The CDR3 is made up of 12 amino acids. CDR1 is LNHDA and CDR2 is SQIVND in the germline V gene (reference sequence). CDR3 residues: CASSIDGRDYTF. CDR3 DNA sequence: TGTGCCAGTAGTATAGATGGCAGAGACTACACCTTC.

This chain links TRBV29-1 with TRBJ2-5; 9 bases agree with TRBD2. V trimming: 5 bases; J trimming: 5 bases; junction bases outside the gene matches: 6. Per germline, CDR1 SQVTM and CDR2 ANQGSEA. The CDR3 totals 13 residues. The CDR3 DNA sequence: TGCAGCGTTATAGCGGGAGCCGCCGAGACCCAGTACTTC. This gives the protein CSVIAGAAETQYF.

Only a few counts were recorded for this clonotype. This chain connects TRBV12-3 or TRBV12-4 to TRBJ2-3; 11 bases map to TRBD2. CDR3 size: 16 residues. With V trimmed by 3 bases and J by 4 bases, 6 bases remained unmatched. CDR3 protein: CASSFTSGSSADTQYF. The CDR3, as DNA: TGTGCCAGCAGTTTTACTAGCGGGAGTTCCGCAGATACGCAGTATTTT.

The chain recombines TRBV20-1 with TRBJ2-2, with TRBD1 matching 11 bases. The germline gives CDR1 DFQATT, CDR2 SNEGSKA (reference sequence). Trimming cost V 5 bases and J 4 bases; bases outside gene matches: 6. The CDR3 is 15 residues long. This chain's CDR3 is CSAEDRGRGTGELFF. In DNA, the CDR3 is TGCAGTGCTGAGGACAGGGGGCGCGGCACCGGGGAGCTGTTTTTT.

This clonotype was picked up many times. The J gene is TRBJ2-5, the V gene TRBV7-2; D perhaps matches TRBD2 (7 bases). Germline assignment: CDR1 SGHTA and CDR2 FQGNSA. This CDR3 comprises 15 residues. Trimming removed 0 bases at V and 5 bases at J, with 13 bases between. The CDR3 spells CASSLARGRGETQYF. The CDR3 coding sequence is TGTGCCAGCAGCTTAGCGCGGGGGCGCGGGGAGACCCAGTACTTC. Full variable domain (rest looked up from reference TRBV7-2 and TRBJ2-5): GAGVSQSPSNKVTEKGKDVELRCDPISGHTALYWYRQSLGQGLEFLIYFQGNSAPDKSGLPSDRFSAERTGGSVSTLTIQRTQQEDSAVYLCASSLARGRGETQYFGPGTRLLVL.

The chain is built from TRBV27 and TRBJ2-1; TRBD2 matches 10 bases. Trimming at V came to 6 bases and at J to 4 bases, leaving 6 bases not matched to a gene. There are 15 residues in the CDR3. Germline V gives CDR1 MNHEY, CDR2 SMNVEV (reference sequence). The CDR3 sequence is CASRISSGRYNEQFF. The CDR3 nucleotides are TGTGCCAGCAGGATATCTAGCGGGAGATACAATGAGCAGTTCTTC.

This chain uses TRBV27 with TRBJ1-5, with a weak D call TRBD1 (6 bases). V was cut by 4 bases and J by 0 bases, with 16 bases left in between. CDR3 length equals 17 residues. The V gene's germline CDR1 is MNHEY and CDR2 SMNVEV (reference sequence). CDR3 loop: CASSSQQGGHSNQPQHF. The CDR3, as DNA: TGTGCCAGCAGTTCACAACAGGGTGGTCATAGCAATCAGCCCCAGCATTTT.

This rearrangement joins TRBV12-5 to TRBJ2-7; 8 nucleotides agree with TRBD1. CDR3 length: 15 residues. V was clipped by 1 base and J by 1 base; unmatched bases: 3. CDR1 and CDR2 from the germline V gene are LGHNT and FRNRAP. The DNA for the CDR3 is TGTGCTAGTGGTTTGGGGACAGGGCTTTCCTACGAGCAGTACTTC. Translated: CASGLGTGLSYEQYF.

This clonotype turned up a few times. The chain links TRBV7-2 to TRBJ2-7, with 12 bases fitting TRBD2. Germline V CDR1 and CDR2: SGHTA, FQGNSA. The CDR3 length is 14 residues. V lost 4 bases and J lost 7; bases outside the gene matches: 5. The CDR3 nucleotides are TGTGCCAGCAGCTCGACTAGCGGGAGAACAGAGCAGTACTTC. Encoded protein: CASSSTSGRTEQYF.

In its sample, this clonotype was seen a few times. The rearrangement joins TRBV12-3 or TRBV12-4 to TRBJ2-3, with D possibly being TRBD2 (6 bases). V was trimmed by 2 bases and J by 1 base, leaving 13 bases between them. The CDR3 contains 16 residues. This CDR3 is CASSLWGVARTDTQYF. The CDR3 DNA is TGTGCCAGCAGTTTATGGGGGGTAGCACGCACAGATACGCAGTATTTT.

The V gene is TRBV7-2, the J gene TRBJ2-1; D possibly corresponds to TRBD1 (5 bases). Germline V gives CDR1 SGHTA, CDR2 FQGNSA. The CDR3 length is 14 residues. V lost 5 bases and J lost 8, with 16 bases in between. The CDR3 coding sequence is TGTGCCAGCAGCCTTGAATCCGGACATCATGAGCAGTTCTTC. Translated: CASSLESGHHEQFF.

CDR3 nucleotides: TGTGCCAGCAGCGTATCACCCCTAAGGAACACTGAAGCTTTCTTT. This codes for CASSVSPLRNTEAFF. The chain joins TRBV9 to TRBJ1-1, with D uncertain. The CDR3 spans 15 residues. Germline CDR1 is SGDLS and CDR2 is YYNGEE. Trimming left V 1 base short and J 1 base short, with 11 bases between.

This clonotype was seen repeatedly, ten times or more. The chain has TRBV7-6 and TRBJ2-2; D is possibly TRBD2 (5 bases). Germline V gives CDR1 SGHVS, CDR2 FNYEAQ. This CDR3 has 16 amino acids. Trimming took off 2 bases at V and 4 bases at J, with 14 bases between the two ends. This CDR3 is CASSLRDRLSTGELFF. The CDR3, as DNA: TGTGCCAGCAGCTTACGGGATCGGTTAAGCACCGGGGAGCTGTTTTTT.

V gene TRBV4-1 combines with J gene TRBJ1-5, with D hard to call. Germline CDR1 MGHRA, CDR2 YSYEKL. The CDR3 covers 12 residues. V was shortened by 5 bases and J by 6 bases, with 8 bases between the two germline ends. The CDR3: CASSTAGQPQHF. CDR3 coding DNA: TGCGCCAGCAGCACAGCGGGTCAGCCCCAGCATTTT.

This clonotype was counted at least ten times. This chain joins TRBV7-2 and TRBJ1-2; 9 bases line up with TRBD1. The V and J ends lost 5 bases and 8 bases, in that order; junction bases with no gene match: 6. CDR1 and CDR2 from the germline V gene are SGHTA and FQGNSA. CDR3 length equals 13 residues. CDR3 region: CASSRDRVKGYTF. The DNA for the CDR3 is TGTGCCAGCAGCCGGGACAGGGTAAAAGGCTACACCTTC.

At least ten counts were recorded for this clonotype. The chain uses TRBV7-2 and TRBJ1-4; weak D call: TRBD1 (6 bases). The CDR3 is 15 residues long. Germline V gives CDR1 SGHTA, CDR2 FQGNSA. Between the trimmed V and J ends, which lost 5 bases and 6 bases, there was a span of 16 bases. CDR3 nucleotide sequence: TGTGCCAGCAGCCTACAGGGTAGGGAGGATGAAAAACTGTTTTTT. Amino acids: CASSLQGREDEKLFF.

In this sample, this clonotype turned up many times. The DNA for the CDR3 is TGTGCCAGCAGCTCGCAGGGAGAGACCCAGTACTTC. Its protein product is CASSSQGETQYF. The rearrangement joins TRBV7-2 to TRBJ2-5; perhaps TRBD1 as D (5 bases). Trimming pared 4 bases from V and 4 bases from J, leaving 7 bases between. CDR3 length equals 12 residues. Germline assignment: CDR1 SGHTA and CDR2 FQGNSA.

This clonotype was observed many times. This chain uses TRBV7-2 with TRBJ1-5, with 7 bases lining up with TRBD1. Germline V CDR1 and CDR2: SGHTA, FQGNSA. V lost 2 bases to trimming and J lost 6 bases; unmatched junction nucleotides: 10. The length of the CDR3 is 16 residues. The CDR3 reads CASSLTGTVRSQPQHF. The CDR3 bases are TGTGCCAGCAGCTTAACTGGGACAGTAAGGAGTCAGCCCCAGCATTTT.

The table lists this clonotype with many counts. The chain combines TRBV7-8 with TRBJ2-7; 7 positions match TRBD1. Losses at the gene ends were 5 bases for V and 7 bases for J; bases not matched to a gene: 5. CDR1 and CDR2 from the germline V gene are SGHVS and FQNEAQ. This CDR3 has 12 amino acids. CDR3 protein: CASSPTGKEQYF. CDR3 sequence (DNA): TGTGCCAGCAGCCCGACAGGGAAAGAGCAGTACTTC.

A remark on this clonotype: It may be a read error: a sequence one base away is much more abundant. V is TRBV6-2 or TRBV6-3 and J is TRBJ2-6, with D possibly being TRBD1 (5 bases). Germline CDR1 reads MNHEY; CDR2 reads SVGEGT. CDR3 size: 18 residues. In DNA, the CDR3 is TGTGCCAGCAGTTATCAGGACACCCGTGGGTCTGGGGCCAACGTCCAGACTTTC. Translation gives CASSYQDTRGSGANVQTF.

A few counts support this clonotype. The gene calls are TRBV7-2 and TRBJ2-3; D not certain. The CDR3 has 12 amino acids. Germline CDR1 reads SGHTA; CDR2 reads FQGNSA. V was trimmed by 5 bases and J by 6 bases, leaving 9 bases between them. DNA of the CDR3: TGTGCCAGCAGCAGGTCTCGGGATACGCAGTATTTT. Its protein is CASSRSRDTQYF.

This clonotype has a handful of counts. The rearrangement links TRBV28 to TRBJ2-5; 9 bases fit TRBD2. CDR1 is MDHEN and CDR2 is SYDVKM in the germline V gene. This CDR3 region has 12 residues. The V gene end was trimmed by 7 bases and the J gene end by 5 bases; junction bases not matched to a gene: 2. CDR3: CASTSGDETQYF. Here the CDR3 DNA reads TGTGCCAGCACTAGCGGGGACGAGACCCAGTACTTC.

This chain uses TRBV6-2 or TRBV6-3 with TRBJ2-4, with TRBD2 matching over 8 bases. Unmatched junction bases numbered 13, after V lost 6 bases and J lost 6 bases. Looked up from germline, CDR1 is MNHEY and CDR2 is SVGEGT. There are 16 residues in the CDR3. In nucleotides, the CDR3 is TGTGCCAGCAGAAAACGAGCGGGAGCCACCGGAAACATTCAGTACTTC. This encodes CASRKRAGATGNIQYF.

This clonotype was observed a few times. The V call is TRBV11-3, the J call TRBJ2-6; the D gene is possibly TRBD2 (6 bases). The germline V gene has CDR1 SGHNT and CDR2 YENEEA. Trimming shortened V by 5 bases and J by 2 bases, and 19 bases separated the two germline ends. This CDR3 has 18 residues. The CDR3, as DNA: TGTGCCAGCAGCCCCCGTCTAGCGTTGGATCCTGGGGCCAACGTCCTGACTTTC. Amino acid sequence: CASSPRLALDPGANVLTF.

This clonotype was counted between two and nine times. This rearrangement joins TRBV11-1 to TRBJ2-7, with D unclear. Germline V gives CDR1 SGHAT, CDR2 FQDESV (reference sequence). Trimming pared 8 bases from V and 3 bases from J, leaving 14 bases between. CDR3 length: 13 residues. CDR3: CASQRALSYEQYF. The CDR3 nucleotides are TGTGCCAGCCAAAGGGCACTAAGCTACGAGCAGTACTTC.

In its sample, this clonotype was seen a few times. The chain joins TRBV7-8 to TRBJ1-5; D is ambiguous. Between the trimmed V and J ends, which lost 1 base and 3 bases, there was a span of 13 bases. The CDR3 is 16 amino acids. Per the germline V gene, CDR1 is SGHVS and CDR2 is FQNEAQ. The CDR3 DNA is TGTGCCAGCAGCTTAGGTGGACCAGGATACAATCAGCCCCAGCATTTT. Translated, it gives CASSLGGPGYNQPQHF.

This clonotype was seen many times. The CDR3 region has the DNA TGTGCCAGCAGGAGGGCTAGCGGGACCTACAATGAGCAGTTCTTC. Protein product: CASRRASGTYNEQFF. The V gene is TRBV11-2, the J gene TRBJ2-1; TRBD2 matches 9 bases. Germline loops: CDR1 SGHAT, CDR2 FQNNGV. J was trimmed by 2 bases and V by 6 bases; bases with no gene match: 5. This CDR3 region has 15 residues.

The V gene is TRBV19, the J gene TRBJ2-5; D is perhaps TRBD1 (6 bases). V was shortened by 5 bases and J by 1 base, with 14 bases between the two germline ends. There are 15 residues in the CDR3. The V gene's germline CDR1 is LNHDA and CDR2 SQIVND (reference sequence). The CDR3 DNA follows: TGTGCCAGTAGTTCTAACAGGGTCTTCCAAGAGACCCAGTACTTC. It yields the protein CASSSNRVFQETQYF.

The chain links TRBV6-1 to TRBJ2-1; 8 nucleotides agree with TRBD2. The length of the CDR3 is 15 residues. V trimming: 6 bases; J trimming: 2 bases; junction bases outside the gene matches: 6. Per germline, CDR1 MNHNS and CDR2 SASEGT. CDR3 region: CASRVAGQTYNEQFF. In DNA form, the CDR3 reads TGTGCCAGCAGGGTAGCGGGACAAACCTACAATGAGCAGTTCTTC.